This T cell receptor (beta chain) was sequenced during a study of T cells in Graves' hyperthyroidism and ophthalmopathy. Findings of the study overall: The majority of expanded thyroid clonotypes above 0.001 also appeared in blood. Using 13 V-J features, a model discriminated ophthalmopathy from stable hyperthyroidism.

In this sample, this clonotype turned up many times. The target antigen is unknown. Template material for amplifying TCR beta CDR3 regions consisted of RNA transcripts. First-round RT-PCR with HTBI primers amplified the TCR CDR3 region. TCRdb ran MiXCR on the multiplex PCR reads and lists one entry per CDR3 protein. Here the sample spans roughly 400,000 distinct CDR3 sequences, over 12% being singletons. The CDR3 runs 13 residues. Germline values: CDR1 MNHNS, CDR2 SASEGT. V was pared by 2 bases and J by 2 bases, with 6 bases between. Uncontrolled infections, other autoimmune diseases, pregnancy or lactation led to exclusion of patients. Used for diagnoses were clinical symptoms, serum thyroxine and TRAb, thyroid ultrasound and orbital computed tomography.

The source material was blood. The origin of this receptor is a man in his fifties or sixties with Graves' ophthalmopathy. The V and J genes are TRBV6-1 and TRBJ1-1; D uncertain. The CDR3 DNA reads as TGTGCCAGCAGTGAACACGTAAACACTGAAGCTTTCTTT. Encoded protein: CASSEHVNTEAFF.